The clone carrying this TCR beta chain showed up just a few times. TCRdb reanalysed the RT-PCR reads using MiXCR and keeps one entry per CDR3 protein. The data contain about 960,000 distinct CDR3 sequences, over 15% of them singletons. This entry belongs to a study of patients and donors after allogeneic stem cell transplantation. The V segment lost 7 bases and the J segment 3 bases; nucleotides outside the gene matches: 5. Looked up from germline, CDR1 is MNHEY and CDR2 is SMNVEV (reference sequence). The CDR3 is 14 amino acids. The sequenced sample was blood, either unsorted or a sorted T cell fraction (not recorded which). The rearrangement joins TRBV27 to TRBJ2-7, with 11 bases that match TRBD2. The sequence was collected from a human donor who was either an allogeneic HSCT recipient or a stem cell or donor lymphocyte infusion donor (not recorded which). It is not recorded whose cells these are; they may come from a transplant donor. CDR3 in amino acids: CASTGLAGRYEQYF. The CDR3 DNA sequence: TGTGCCAGCACTGGACTAGCGGGTCGCTACGAGCAGTACTTC.